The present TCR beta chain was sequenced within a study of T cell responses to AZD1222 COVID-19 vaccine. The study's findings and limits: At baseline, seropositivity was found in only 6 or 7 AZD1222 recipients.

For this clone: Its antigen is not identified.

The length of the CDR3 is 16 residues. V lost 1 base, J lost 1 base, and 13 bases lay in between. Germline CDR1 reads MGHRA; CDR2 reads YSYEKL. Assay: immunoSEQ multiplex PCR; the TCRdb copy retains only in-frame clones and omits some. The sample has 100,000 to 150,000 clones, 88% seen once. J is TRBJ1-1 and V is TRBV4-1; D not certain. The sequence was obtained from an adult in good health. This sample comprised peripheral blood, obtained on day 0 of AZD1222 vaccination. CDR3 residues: CASSQGPTSGNTEAFF. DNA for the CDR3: TGCGCCAGCAGCCAAGGGCCCACCTCAGGGAACACTGAAGCTTTCTTT.